Reported below is one T cell receptor beta chain. The authors' processing: Scientists estimated how many nucleated cells there were by amplifying reference gene primers. Sequencing used immunoSEQ multiplex PCR; TCRdb keeps in-frame clones, though not all of them. Clone size and V and J calls were adopted from that table, with D and trimming inferred from the DNA. This table holds some 76,000 clones, more than 65% found once. The data belong to a study of blood T cell repertoires in COVID-19. Study details: Some COVID-19 samples were acute and others convalescent; all came from the United States, Italy and Spain. PBMCs, B-cell-depleted T cells, or T cells were the source of the cDNA or gDNA that made up the material.

Germline V CDR1 and CDR2: KGHDR, SFDVKD. The length of the CDR3 is 15 residues. The ends were cut back, 3 bases at V and 4 bases at J, with 14 bases in the middle. The sample was peripheral blood. The clonotype comes from a man aged 50-59 years with acute or convalescent COVID-19. The chain combines TRBV24-1 with TRBJ2-5; TRBD1 might be the D (6 bases). CDR3 in DNA: TGTGCCACCAGTGATACAGGGCGGTCGGGAGAGACCCAGTACTTC. Amino acids: CATSDTGRSGETQYF.